These 8 T cell receptor beta chains share one sample of origin, sequenced in a study of blood T cell repertoires in COVID-19. Some clones are missing from TCRdb's copy, which holds only in-frame ones; the method was immunoSEQ multiplex PCR. The sample consists of about 50,000 clones, around 90% of them appearing once. Input material: peripheral blood. These receptors all stem from a human donor with active COVID-19. The donor label of this sample is uncertain.

The chain is built from TRBV6-6 and TRBJ1-2, with 8 bases lining up with TRBD1. This CDR3 region has 13 residues. Germline-derived CDR1 and CDR2 are MNHNY and SVGAGI (reference sequence). V gave up 2 bases and J gave up 4 bases; unmatched junction bases: 0. The CDR3 reads CASSYTGGYGYTF. For the CDR3, the DNA is TGTGCCAGCAGTTACACAGGGGGCTATGGCTACACCTTC.

The chain recombines TRBV18 with TRBJ1-5; no reliable D call. Trimming left V 3 bases short and J 0 bases short, with 6 bases between. The germline CDR1 and CDR2 sequences are KGHSH and LQKENI. This CDR3 has 14 residues. The CDR3 region is CASSPQDSNQPQHF. The CDR3 DNA is TGTGCCAGCTCACCCCAGGATAGCAATCAGCCCCAGCATTTT.

The chain uses TRBV5-1 and TRBJ2-7; 7 bases are shared with TRBD1. Germline loops: CDR1 SGHRS, CDR2 YFSETQ. The CDR3 consists of 14 residues. The trim removed 0 bases at V and 2 bases at J, leaving 2 bases unmatched. The CDR3 spells CASSLAGGAYEQYF. The CDR3 DNA is TGCGCCAGCAGCTTGGCAGGGGGAGCCTACGAGCAGTACTTC.

This clone was detected only once. The rearrangement links TRBV28 to TRBJ1-1; D is possibly TRBD1 (5 bases). V dropped 4 bases and J dropped 1 base, with 16 bases sitting between them. The CDR3 is 16 amino acids. Germline lookup yields CDR1 MDHEN and CDR2 SYDVKM. The CDR3 is CASSSMGDSPNTEAFF. DNA for the CDR3: TGTGCCAGCAGTTCGATGGGGGACTCTCCGAACACTGAAGCTTTCTTT.

V and J are TRBV29-1 and TRBJ2-7; 8 bases fit TRBD2. This CDR3 spans 12 amino acids. Per the germline V gene, CDR1 is SQVTM and CDR2 is ANQGSEA. Unmatched junction bases numbered 7, after V lost 6 bases and J lost 6 bases. CDR3 coding DNA: TGCAGCGTAGCTCGGGGGGGAACCGAGCAGTACTTC. Its protein is CSVARGGTEQYF.

The J gene is TRBJ1-4, the V gene TRBV5-5; 8 bases line up with TRBD1. The V and J ends lost 4 bases and 2 bases, in that order; junction bases with no gene match: 10. CDR3 length: 17 amino acids. CDR1 and CDR2 from the germline V gene are SGHKS and YYEKEE (reference sequence). This chain's CDR3 is CASSIGAGGLTNEKLFF. CDR3 coding DNA: TGTGCCAGCAGCATAGGGGCAGGGGGCCTGACTAATGAAAAACTGTTTTTT.

J is TRBJ1-4 and V is TRBV4-1, with no clear D. The CDR3 length is 16 residues. The V and J ends lost 1 base and 0 bases respectively, with 9 bases between them. The germline V gene encodes CDR1 MGHRA and CDR2 YSYEKL. The CDR3 loop reads CASSQGTGTTNEKLFF. The CDR3 bases are TGCGCCAGCAGCCAAGGCACGGGGACAACTAATGAAAAACTGTTTTTT.

The V call is TRBV2, the J call TRBJ1-2, with TRBD1 as a possible D gene (5 bases). Germline values: CDR1 SNHLY, CDR2 FYNNEI. This CDR3 is 10 amino acids long. Trimming took off 8 bases at V and 10 bases at J, with 11 bases between the two ends. The CDR3: CASGGSAYTF. CDR3 DNA: TGTGCCAGCGGGGGGTCCGCCTACACCTTC. The full variable domain, with the rest looked up from reference TRBV2 and TRBJ1-2, is EPEVTQTPSHQVTQMGQEVILRCVPISNHLYFYWYRQILGQKVEFLVSFYNNEISEKSEIFDDQFSVERPDGSNFTLKIRSTKLEDSAMYFCASGGSAYTFGSGTRLTVV.